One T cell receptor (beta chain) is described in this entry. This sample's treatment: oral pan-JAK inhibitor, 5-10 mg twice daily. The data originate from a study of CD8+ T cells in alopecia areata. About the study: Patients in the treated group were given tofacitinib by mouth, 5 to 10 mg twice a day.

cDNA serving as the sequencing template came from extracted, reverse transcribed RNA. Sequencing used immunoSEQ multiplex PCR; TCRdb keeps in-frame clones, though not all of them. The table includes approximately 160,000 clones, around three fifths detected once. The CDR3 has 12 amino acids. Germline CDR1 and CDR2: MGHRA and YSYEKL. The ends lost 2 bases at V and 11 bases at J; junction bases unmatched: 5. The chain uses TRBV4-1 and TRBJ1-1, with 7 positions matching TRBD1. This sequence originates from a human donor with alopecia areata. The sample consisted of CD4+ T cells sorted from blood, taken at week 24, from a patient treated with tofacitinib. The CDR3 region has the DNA TGCGCCAGCAGCCAAACAGGGGACGTGGCTTTCTTT. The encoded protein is CASSQTGDVAFF.